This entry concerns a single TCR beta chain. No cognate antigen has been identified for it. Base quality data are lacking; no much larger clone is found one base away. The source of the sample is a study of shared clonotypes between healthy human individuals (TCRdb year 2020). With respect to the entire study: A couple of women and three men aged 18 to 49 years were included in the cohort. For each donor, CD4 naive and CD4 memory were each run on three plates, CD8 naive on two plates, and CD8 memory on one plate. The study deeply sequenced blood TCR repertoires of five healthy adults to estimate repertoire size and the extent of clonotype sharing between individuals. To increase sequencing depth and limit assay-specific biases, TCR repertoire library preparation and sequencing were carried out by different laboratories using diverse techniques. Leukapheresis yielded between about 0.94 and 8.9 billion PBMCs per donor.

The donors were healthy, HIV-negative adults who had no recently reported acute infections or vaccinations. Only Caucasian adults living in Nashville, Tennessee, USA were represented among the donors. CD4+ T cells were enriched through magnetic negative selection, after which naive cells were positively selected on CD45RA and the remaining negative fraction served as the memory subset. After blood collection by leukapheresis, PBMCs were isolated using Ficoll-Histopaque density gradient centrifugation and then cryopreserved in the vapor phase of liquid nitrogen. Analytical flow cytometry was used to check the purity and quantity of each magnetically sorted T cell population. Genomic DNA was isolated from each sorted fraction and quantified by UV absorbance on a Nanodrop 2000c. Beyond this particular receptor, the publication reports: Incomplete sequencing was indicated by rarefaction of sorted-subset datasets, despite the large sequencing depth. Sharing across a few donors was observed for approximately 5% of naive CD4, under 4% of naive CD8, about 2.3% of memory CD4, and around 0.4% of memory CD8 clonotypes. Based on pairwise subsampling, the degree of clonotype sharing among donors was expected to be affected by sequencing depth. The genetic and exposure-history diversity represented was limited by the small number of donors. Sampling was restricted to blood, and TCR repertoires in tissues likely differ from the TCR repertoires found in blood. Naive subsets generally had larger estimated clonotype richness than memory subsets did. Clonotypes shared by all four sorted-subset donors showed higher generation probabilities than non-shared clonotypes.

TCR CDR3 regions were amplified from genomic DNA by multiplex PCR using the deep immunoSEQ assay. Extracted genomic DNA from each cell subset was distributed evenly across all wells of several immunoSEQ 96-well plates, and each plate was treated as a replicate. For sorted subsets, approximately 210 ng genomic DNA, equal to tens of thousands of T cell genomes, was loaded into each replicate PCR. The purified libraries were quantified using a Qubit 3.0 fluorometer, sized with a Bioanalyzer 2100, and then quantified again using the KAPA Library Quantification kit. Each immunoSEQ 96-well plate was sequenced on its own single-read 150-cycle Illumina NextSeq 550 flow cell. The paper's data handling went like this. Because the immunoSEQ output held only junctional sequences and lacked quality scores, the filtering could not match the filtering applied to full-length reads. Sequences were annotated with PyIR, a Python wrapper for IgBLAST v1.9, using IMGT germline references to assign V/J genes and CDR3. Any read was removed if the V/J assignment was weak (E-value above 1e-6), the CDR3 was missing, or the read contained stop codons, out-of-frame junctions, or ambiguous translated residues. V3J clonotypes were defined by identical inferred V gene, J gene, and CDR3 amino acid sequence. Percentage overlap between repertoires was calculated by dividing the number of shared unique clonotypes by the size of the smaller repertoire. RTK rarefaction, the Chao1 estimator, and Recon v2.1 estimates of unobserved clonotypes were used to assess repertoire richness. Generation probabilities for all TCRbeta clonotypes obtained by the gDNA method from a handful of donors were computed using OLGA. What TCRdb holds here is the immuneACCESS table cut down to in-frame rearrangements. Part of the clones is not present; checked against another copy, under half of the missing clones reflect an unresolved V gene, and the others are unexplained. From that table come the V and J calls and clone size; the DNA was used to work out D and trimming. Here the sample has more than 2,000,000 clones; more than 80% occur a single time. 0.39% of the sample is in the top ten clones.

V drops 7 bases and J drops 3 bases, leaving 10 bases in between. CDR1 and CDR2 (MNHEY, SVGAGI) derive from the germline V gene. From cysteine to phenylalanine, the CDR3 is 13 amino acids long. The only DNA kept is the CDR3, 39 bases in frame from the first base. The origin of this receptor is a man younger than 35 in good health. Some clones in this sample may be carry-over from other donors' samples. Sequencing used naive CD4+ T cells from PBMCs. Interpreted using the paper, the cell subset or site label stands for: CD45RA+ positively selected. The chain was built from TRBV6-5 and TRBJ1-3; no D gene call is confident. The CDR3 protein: CASKRPGGNTIYF. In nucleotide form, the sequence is TGTGCCAGCAAACGACCCGGTGGAAACACCATATATTTT.